A single sample is the source of the 17 T cell receptor beta chains below, sequenced in a study of shared clonotypes between healthy human individuals. This table comes from immunoSEQ multiplex PCR, and its TCRdb copy is limited to in-frame clones, with some not included. Of a few million clones detected, under 97% appear once; the ten largest clones hold 0.13%. Sample: naive CD4+ T cells sorted from blood. Subset indicated: CD45RA+ positively selected. These receptors all stem from a man between 18 and 35 years old in good health.

The CDR3 sequence is CASSGGQGSGYGYTF. The CDR3 nucleotides are TGTGCCAGCAGCGGGGGACAGGGGTCGGGTTATGGCTACACCTTC. The rearrangement uses TRBV9 and TRBJ1-2; 10 bases line up with TRBD1. The CDR3 length is 15 residues. The junction had 7 bases not matched to a gene; V was cut back by 3 bases and J by 5 bases. Germline CDR1 is SGDLS and CDR2 is YYNGEE. The full variable domain, rest sourced from reference TRBV9 and TRBJ1-2, is DSGVTQTPKHLITATGQRVTLRCSPRSGDLSVYWYQQSLDQGLQFLIQYYNGEERAKGNILERFSAQQFPDLHSELNLSSLELGDSALYFCASSGGQGSGYGYTFGSGTRLTVV.

V usage is TRBV5-4 and J usage is TRBJ2-5; D tentatively reads TRBD1 or TRBD2 (5 bases each). V was trimmed by 0 bases and J by 4 bases, leaving 13 bases between them. The CDR3 is 15 residues long. Germline CDR1 and CDR2: SGHNT and YYREEE (reference sequence). CDR3 in amino acids: CASSLGGTRGETQYF. The CDR3 region has the DNA TGTGCCAGCAGCTTGGGGGGGACCCGGGGAGAGACCCAGTACTTC.

The V call is TRBV7-2, the J call TRBJ1-2, with 9 bases identical to TRBD1. V lost 3 bases, J lost 8 bases, and 7 bases stayed unmatched. CDR1 and CDR2 from the germline V gene are SGHTA and FQGNSA. The CDR3 is 14 amino acids. The CDR3 protein is CASSFRTGEGGYTF. Written as DNA, the CDR3 is TGTGCCAGCAGCTTCCGGACAGGGGAAGGGGGCTACACCTTC.

The chain uses TRBV5-1 and TRBJ1-4, with D maybe TRBD1 (6 bases). Germline lookup yields CDR1 SGHRS and CDR2 YFSETQ. The germline V and J ends were trimmed by 4 bases and 7 bases, with 17 bases remaining between them. This CDR3 spans 15 amino acids. CDR3 residues: CASSTEGGRSEKLFF. As DNA, the CDR3 is TGCGCCAGCAGCACGGAGGGGGGGCGCAGTGAAAAACTGTTTTTT.

This clone showed up just once. CDR3: CASRPRGPAWEQYF. The CDR3 coding sequence is TGTGCCAGCAGGCCCAGGGGGCCCGCATGGGAGCAGTACTTC. The chain links TRBV6-6 to TRBJ2-7; 8 nucleotides match TRBD1. The trim removed 6 bases at V and 7 bases at J, leaving 11 bases unmatched. Germline V gives CDR1 MNHNY, CDR2 SVGAGI (reference sequence). This CDR3 is 14 amino acids long.

The V gene is TRBV5-6, the J gene TRBJ1-2; tentatively, D is TRBD1 (6 bases). The CDR3 is made up of 12 amino acids. V lost 4 bases and J 4 bases, leaving 8 bases between the germline ends. Germline V gene lookup returns CDR1 SGHDT and CDR2 YYEEEE. CDR3 coding DNA: TGTGCCAGCAGCGCAGGGGTCTATGGCTACACCTTC. Its translation is CASSAGVYGYTF.

The chain is built from TRBV10-3 and TRBJ2-1; D call uncertain. V gave up 6 bases and J gave up 5 bases, with 5 bases separating them. This CDR3 contains 11 residues. CDR1 and CDR2 from the germline V gene are ENHRY and SYGVKD. The CDR3 loop is CAISLHNEQFF. In DNA form, the CDR3 reads TGTGCCATCAGCCTGCACAATGAGCAGTTCTTC.

This clone occurred once. The chain combines TRBV11-3 with TRBJ2-3; D perhaps matches TRBD2 (5 bases). This CDR3 has 15 amino acids. Germline V gene data show CDR1 as SGHNT and CDR2 as YENEEA. Trimming cost V 5 bases and J 5 bases, with 17 bases left between them. The CDR3: CASSPGAHEGDTQYF. As DNA, the CDR3 is TGTGCCAGCAGCCCCGGCGCGCACGAGGGAGATACGCAGTATTTT.

The chain joins TRBV2 to TRBJ2-4; the match to TRBD1 covers 9 bases. CDR1 SNHLY and CDR2 FYNNEI come from the germline V gene. This CDR3 contains 15 residues. J was trimmed by 8 bases and V by 6 bases; bases with no gene match: 11. CDR3 nucleotides: TGTGCCAGCAGCTGGGACAGGGACGGTTTTTACATTCAGTACTTC. Its protein is CASSWDRDGFYIQYF. Drawing the rest from reference TRBV2 and TRBJ2-4, the complete variable domain is EPEVTQTPSHQVTQMGQEVILRCVPISNHLYFYWYRQILGQKVEFLVSFYNNEISEKSEIFDDQFSVERPDGSNFTLKIRSTKLEDSAMYFCASSWDRDGFYIQYFGAGTRLSVL.

The chain carries TRBV30 and TRBJ1-4, with D uncertain. Germline values: CDR1 GTSNPN, CDR2 SVGIG (reference sequence). Trimming stripped 3 bases from V and 0 bases from J, with 8 bases between. The CDR3 is 14 residues long. The CDR3 coding sequence is TGTGCCTGGAGGCTAACAGCAACTAATGAAAAACTGTTTTTT. Translation: CAWRLTATNEKLFF.

A note on this clone: The sample has other DNA sequences that encode this CDR3 too. Here the CDR3 DNA reads TGCGCCAGCAGCTTGGCCGCCGGAAACACTGAAGCTTTCTTT. Translating it yields CASSLAAGNTEAFF. The J gene is TRBJ1-1, the V gene TRBV5-1; D remains ambiguous. CDR3 length: 14 residues. The V end was cut by 0 bases, the J end by 2 bases, with 8 bases between. The germline CDR1 and CDR2 sequences are SGHRS and YFSETQ.

The chain couples TRBV30 to TRBJ2-7; the D gene is possibly TRBD2 (6 bases). Trimming stripped 3 bases from V and 2 bases from J, with 14 bases between. Germline values: CDR1 GTSNPN, CDR2 SVGIG (reference sequence). This CDR3 comprises 14 residues. The CDR3 protein is CAWRVGTPTYEQYF. The CDR3 bases are TGTGCCTGGAGGGTAGGGACTCCAACCTACGAGCAGTACTTC.

CDR3 in amino acids: CASSLDSPAGYTDTQYF. CDR3 bases: TGTGCCAGCAGCTTGGATAGCCCAGCGGGGTACACAGATACGCAGTATTTT. The chain carries TRBV5-4 and TRBJ2-3; 7 bases match TRBD2. V shed 0 bases, J shed 2 bases, and the junction held 9 bases outside the gene matches. The germline V gene encodes CDR1 SGHNT and CDR2 YYREEE (reference sequence). CDR3 size: 17 residues.

The rearrangement joins TRBV11-3 to TRBJ2-3, with D tentatively TRBD1 (6 bases). V lost 1 base and J lost 2, with 13 bases in between. The CDR3 extends over 16 amino acids. The germline V gene has CDR1 SGHNT and CDR2 YENEEA. This CDR3 reads CASSLGLGATTDTQYF. In nucleotides, the CDR3 is TGTGCCAGCAGCTTAGGGCTGGGGGCTACCACAGATACGCAGTATTTT.

V usage is TRBV15 and J usage is TRBJ2-7; D ambiguous. With 0 bases removed from V and 4 bases from J, the gap between germline ends came to 19 bases. From germline, CDR1 is LNHNV and CDR2 YYDKDF (reference sequence). The CDR3 has 17 residues. The CDR3 nucleotides are TGTGCCACCAGCAGAGATCGCCTATTGGGGTTTGAATACGAGCAGTACTTC. It encodes CATSRDRLLGFEYEQYF. Full variable domain (outside the CDR3, taken from reference TRBV15 and TRBJ2-7): DAMVIQNPRYQVTQFGKPVTLSCSQTLNHNVMYWYQQKSSQAPKLLFHYYDKDFNNEADTPDNFQSRRPNTSFCFLDIRSPGLGDTAMYLCATSRDRLLGFEYEQYFGPGTRLTVT.

The DNA of the CDR3 is TGTGCCAGTAGTGGGGGAAAGGGCGCCTATAATTCACCCCTCCACTTT. Its translation is CASSGGKGAYNSPLHF. V is TRBV19 and J is TRBJ1-6; weak D call: TRBD1 (5 bases). This CDR3 comprises 16 residues. CDR1 LNHDA and CDR2 SQIVND come from the germline V gene (reference sequence). Trimming took off 5 bases at V and 2 bases at J, with 13 bases between the two ends.

The CDR3 loop reads CASSRDGNTGELFF. In DNA form, the CDR3 reads TGTGCCAGCAGCAGGGACGGGAACACCGGGGAGCTGTTTTTT. The gene calls are TRBV11-3 and TRBJ2-2; D possibly uses TRBD1 or TRBD2 (5 bases each). CDR3 length equals 14 residues. From germline, CDR1 is SGHNT and CDR2 YENEEA. Trimming cost V 5 bases and J 1 base, with 8 bases left between them.